The 25 T cell receptor beta chains below all came from one sample that was sequenced in a study of OX40 agonist ivuxolimab in advanced cancers. Only in-frame clones appear in the TCRdb table, and some are missing; sequencing was by immunoSEQ multiplex PCR. The top ten clones hold roughly 8.6% of a sample with roughly 48,000 clones, 60% to 80% of them seen once. This specimen was CD4+ or CD8+ T cells sorted from blood, taken in a trial of the OX40 agonist ivuxolimab. Receptors originate from an adult with an advanced solid tumor such as melanoma, head and neck, liver or kidney cancer.

The chain joins TRBV7-8 to TRBJ1-1; D is perhaps TRBD1 (5 bases). Trimming pared 0 bases from V and 1 base from J, leaving 12 bases between. The CDR3 is made up of 16 amino acids. The V gene's germline CDR1 is SGHVS and CDR2 FQNEAQ. CDR3 nucleotide sequence: TGTGCCAGCAGCTTAGCCAGGGCCCGGGAGAACACTGAAGCTTTCTTT. It codes for CASSLARARENTEAFF.

This clone has only a few counts. The chain has TRBV10-3 and TRBJ1-5, with D possibly being TRBD1 (6 bases). CDR1 is ENHRY, CDR2 SYGVKD, per germline. There are 14 residues in the CDR3. Trimming pared 8 bases from V and 3 bases from J, leaving 14 bases between. The CDR3 here is CAIALAGDNQPQHF. The DNA of the CDR3 is TGTGCCATCGCCCTGGCAGGGGACAATCAGCCCCAGCATTTT.

The rearrangement joins TRBV5-4 to TRBJ2-1, with 9 bases matching TRBD2. The V gene's germline CDR1 is SGHNT and CDR2 YYREEE (reference sequence). J lost 5 bases, V lost 4 bases, and 7 bases had no gene match. CDR3 length: 15 amino acids. The CDR3 protein is CASSDKREADNEQFF. In DNA, the CDR3 is TGTGCCAGCAGCGACAAGCGGGAGGCGGACAATGAGCAGTTCTTC.

The chain combines TRBV19 with TRBJ2-5; no firm D call. The V gene lost 3 bases and the J gene lost 1 base, with 9 bases spanning the gap. Germline loops: CDR1 LNHDA, CDR2 SQIVND (reference sequence). The CDR3 consists of 14 residues. The CDR3 region is CASSIGNGQETQYF. CDR3 coding DNA: TGTGCCAGTAGTATTGGGAACGGCCAAGAGACCCAGTACTTC.

The chain couples TRBV19 to TRBJ2-4; perhaps TRBD2 as D (6 bases). Between the trimmed V and J ends, which lost 3 bases and 6 bases, there was a span of 6 bases. The V gene's germline CDR1 is LNHDA and CDR2 SQIVND (reference sequence). This CDR3 spans 12 amino acids. CDR3 bases: TGTGCCAGTAGTATGGAGGGAAACATTCAGTACTTC. It specifies CASSMEGNIQYF.

The chain uses TRBV30 and TRBJ2-1; 9 positions match TRBD1. The V and J ends lost 5 bases and 1 base, in that order; junction bases with no gene match: 3. CDR1 and CDR2 (germline): GTSNPN, SVGIG (reference sequence). This CDR3 spans 14 amino acids. CDR3: CAWGTGISYNEQFF. CDR3 nucleotides: TGTGCCTGGGGGACAGGGATTTCCTACAATGAGCAGTTCTTC. Together with reference TRBV30 and TRBJ2-1, the CDR3 gives the full variable domain: SQTIHQWPATLVQPVGSPLSLECTVEGTSNPNLYWYRQAAGRGLQLLFYSVGIGQISSEVPQNLSASRPQDRQFILSSKKLLLSDSGFYLCAWGTGISYNEQFFGPGTRLTVL.

The chain employs TRBV5-6 and TRBJ1-4; D remains unclear. Per the germline V gene, CDR1 is SGHDT and CDR2 is YYEEEE. Trimming removed 1 base from V and 7 bases from J, with 17 bases in between. The CDR3 runs 16 residues. Written as DNA, the CDR3 is TGTGCCAGCAGCTTGACTAGGGCGGCTCTGACTGAAAAACTGTTTTTT. Protein sequence: CASSLTRAALTEKLFF.

The chain carries TRBV5-1 and TRBJ1-2; D not resolved. This CDR3 has 15 amino acids. The germline V gene has CDR1 SGHRS and CDR2 YFSETQ. The V end lost 4 bases, the J end lost 3 bases, and 16 bases lay between the germline ends. This CDR3 reads CASSEDGSYYYGYTF. CDR3 nucleotides: TGCGCCAGCAGCGAAGACGGCAGTTATTACTATGGCTACACCTTC.

In its sample, this clone was seen once. The chain carries TRBV6-5 and TRBJ1-1; D gene ambiguous. This CDR3 contains 13 residues. Trimming left V 6 bases short and J 0 bases short, with 8 bases between. The germline V gene encodes CDR1 MNHEY and CDR2 SVGAGI. This CDR3 reads CASREIMNTEAFF. CDR3 DNA sequence: TGTGCCAGCAGAGAAATCATGAACACTGAAGCTTTCTTT.

In its sample, this clone was seen once. A read error likely explains this, since a far larger clone differs by one base. Other DNA variants within this sample encode the same CDR3. This sequence joins TRBV4-1 and TRBJ1-1, with D unresolved. The CDR3 covers 14 residues. V was shortened by 3 bases and J by 3 bases, with 11 bases between the two germline ends. Germline CDR1 reads MGHRA; CDR2 reads YSYEKL. CDR3 sequence: CASSQFPGYTEAFF. Written as DNA, the CDR3 is TGCGCCAGCAGCCAGTTCCCAGGATACACTGAAGCTTTCTTT.

This clone has a single count. V usage is TRBV7-2 and J usage is TRBJ2-2; D is perhaps TRBD1 or TRBD2 (6 bases each). The germline V gene encodes CDR1 SGHTA and CDR2 FQGNSA. CDR3 length: 17 residues. The V end was cut by 1 base, the J end by 0 bases, with 12 bases between. In DNA form, the CDR3 reads TGTGCCAGCAGCTTAGATCCGGAGGGGGCGAACACCGGGGAGCTGTTTTTT. This translates into CASSLDPEGANTGELFF.

The chain has TRBV10-3 and TRBJ1-1; D call uncertain. The CDR3 totals 14 residues. The germline V gene encodes CDR1 ENHRY and CDR2 SYGVKD. V lost 10 bases and J 1 base, leaving 16 bases between the germline ends. CDR3 sequence: CATNGQTANTEAFF. The CDR3 bases are TGTGCCACGAATGGCCAAACGGCGAACACTGAAGCTTTCTTT.

The rearrangement uses TRBV29-1 and TRBJ2-1; a weak D match, TRBD2 (5 bases). Germline V gene data show CDR1 as SQVTM and CDR2 as ANQGSEA. This CDR3 is 16 amino acids long. V gave up 0 bases and J gave up 2 bases, with 14 bases separating them. The CDR3 sequence: CSVEENPGLAYNEQFF. The DNA for the CDR3 is TGCAGCGTTGAAGAAAACCCGGGGTTGGCCTACAATGAGCAGTTCTTC.

The J gene is TRBJ1-2, the V gene TRBV11-2; D possibly corresponds to TRBD1 (6 bases). CDR1 SGHAT and CDR2 FQNNGV come from the germline V gene. Trimming cost V 5 bases and J 4 bases, with 17 bases left between them. The CDR3 sequence is 15 residues long. Here the CDR3 reads CASSPRSSRGYGYTF. CDR3 DNA sequence: TGTGCCAGCAGCCCAAGATCGAGCAGGGGCTATGGCTACACCTTC.

J is TRBJ1-5 and V is TRBV15; 8 bases are a match to TRBD1. Germline CDR1 is LNHNV and CDR2 is YYDKDF (reference sequence). The V gene end was trimmed by 3 bases and the J gene end by 0 bases; junction bases not matched to a gene: 7. The CDR3 runs 17 residues. CDR3 DNA: TGTGCCACCAGCAGCGCGGGGACAGGTTATAGCAATCAGCCCCAGCATTTT. Protein product: CATSSAGTGYSNQPQHF.

The chain employs TRBV5-6 and TRBJ1-3; D unresolved. In germline, CDR1 is SGHDT, CDR2 YYEEEE. Trimming left V 2 bases short and J 0 bases short, with 12 bases between. The CDR3 covers 16 residues. The CDR3 DNA is TGTGCCAGCAGCTTCGGTCCAAGGGCCTCTGGAAACACCATATATTTT. Translated, it gives CASSFGPRASGNTIYF.

This chain connects TRBV10-3 to TRBJ2-5; 12 bases match TRBD2. The CDR3 is 15 residues long. V lost 5 bases and J lost 4; bases outside the gene matches: 5. Germline values: CDR1 ENHRY, CDR2 SYGVKD. The chain's CDR3 is CAISPQLAGGETQYF. The CDR3 DNA reads TGTGCCATCAGTCCTCAACTAGCGGGAGGAGAGACCCAGTACTTC.

This clone ranks as medium-sized. This sequence joins TRBV11-3 and TRBJ2-7; 7 bases fit TRBD1. V was clipped by 3 bases and J by 6 bases; unmatched bases: 5. Germline CDR1 reads SGHNT; CDR2 reads YENEEA. The CDR3 sequence is 13 residues long. CDR3 loop: CASSLGAGGEQYF. DNA for the CDR3: TGTGCCAGCAGCTTGGGGGCAGGGGGCGAGCAGTACTTC.

The chain links TRBV27 to TRBJ1-1; D gene ambiguous. Germline V gene data show CDR1 as MNHEY and CDR2 as SMNVEV (reference sequence). Between the trimmed V and J ends, which lost 0 bases and 3 bases, there was a span of 11 bases. This CDR3 region has 15 residues. The CDR3 coding sequence is TGTGCCAGCAGTTTATCAGGAGGGTTTGACACTGAAGCTTTCTTT. This codes for CASSLSGGFDTEAFF.

The rearrangement links TRBV25-1 to TRBJ2-6; unclear D gene. Trimming left V 2 bases short and J 0 bases short, with 11 bases between. CDR3 length equals 17 residues. Germline V lookup: CDR1 MGHDK, CDR2 SYGVNS. The CDR3 DNA reads TGTGCCAGCAGTGAACAGTTTGCCCACTCTGGGGCCAACGTCCTGACTTTC. Translating it yields CASSEQFAHSGANVLTF.

The CDR3 loop reads CASSLARADTQYF. The CDR3, as DNA: TGTGCCAGCAGCTTAGCGCGGGCAGATACGCAGTATTTT. V usage is TRBV7-9 and J usage is TRBJ2-3; TRBD2 is a possible D gene (5 bases). This CDR3 contains 13 residues. Germline values: CDR1 SEHNR, CDR2 FQNEAQ (reference sequence). V was shortened by 0 bases and J by 4 bases, with 5 bases between the two germline ends.

CDR3 coding DNA: TGCAGCGTCGTGGGGCAGGGGGGAAGAAACTATGGCTACACCTTC. Amino acids: CSVVGQGGRNYGYTF. The V call is TRBV29-1, the J call TRBJ1-2, with 7 bases that match TRBD1. V trimming: 6 bases; J trimming: 2 bases; junction bases outside the gene matches: 12. Per the germline V gene, CDR1 is SQVTM and CDR2 is ANQGSEA. The CDR3 has 15 amino acids.

The CDR3 coding sequence is TGTGCCAGCAGCTTGAGTTACGGGACTGAAGCTTTCTTT. It yields the protein CASSLSYGTEAFF. The chain couples TRBV5-5 to TRBJ1-1; no definite D call. Germline CDR1 reads SGHKS; CDR2 reads YYEKEE (reference sequence). The V and J ends lost 1 base and 5 bases respectively, with 9 bases between them. The CDR3 is made up of 13 amino acids.

In regard to this clone: A much larger clone lies a single base off, so this may be a read error. This chain joins TRBV2 and TRBJ2-2; TRBD1 matches 7 bases. This CDR3 spans 12 amino acids. V lost 6 bases to trimming and J lost 9 bases; unmatched junction nucleotides: 4. Germline CDR1 and CDR2: SNHLY and FYNNEI. CDR3 residues: CASSQQGWELFF. DNA of the CDR3: TGTGCCAGCAGCCAACAGGGGTGGGAGCTGTTTTTT.

This rearrangement joins TRBV7-9 to TRBJ2-4; TRBD1 matches 7 bases. This CDR3 is 13 amino acids long. CDR1 is SEHNR and CDR2 is FQNEAQ in the germline V gene (reference sequence). V was pared by 1 base and J by 15 bases, with 9 bases of the junction left unmatched. CDR3 region: CASSLEGAERRYF. Written as DNA, the CDR3 is TGTGCCAGCAGCTTAGAGGGGGCGGAAAGAAGGTACTTC. Filled out from reference TRBV7-9 and TRBJ2-4, the complete variable domain reads DTGVSQNPRHKITKRGQNVTFRCDPISEHNRLYWYRQTLGQGPEFLTYFQNEAQLEKSRLLSDRFSAERPKGSFSTLEIQRTEQGDSAMYLCASSLEGAERRYFGAGTRLSVL.